This passage covers 25 T cell receptor beta chains from one sample sequenced in a study of cytomegalovirus exposure and HLA in healthy donors (dated by TCRdb to about 2017). The library was made by the immunoSEQ multiplex PCR assay. For the multiplex PCR, a mixture combining 60 forward primers for TCR Vbeta segments and 13 reverse primers for TCR Jbeta segments was used. TCRdb limited this immuneACCESS table to in-frame rearrangements with V and J called. A share of clones is missing; checked studies link under half to unresolved V genes, and the rest is unexplained. The sample includes roughly 150,000 clones, with roughly 79% observed a single time. Of the sample, 1.5% to 1.8% is held by the ten largest clones. Material: PBMCs. The receptors derive from a man between 35 and 55 years old in good health and CMV-seronegative.

Note on this clone: At the DNA level, this CDR3 is encoded by other sequences in the same sample as well. The chain is built from TRBV10-3 and TRBJ1-3; no clear D gene. This CDR3 contains 15 residues. Germline V gives CDR1 ENHRY, CDR2 SYGVKD. V shed 2 bases and J shed 0 bases, with 8 bases lying between them. The CDR3 reads CAISERGSSGNTIYF. In nucleotides, the CDR3 is TGTGCCATCAGTGAGCGCGGTAGCTCTGGAAACACCATATATTTT.

V gene TRBV5-1 combines with J gene TRBJ2-7, with TRBD1 identical over 7 bases. V shed 3 bases and J 1 base; nucleotides not matched to a gene: 10. Germline V gives CDR1 SGHRS, CDR2 YFSETQ. This CDR3 region has 16 residues. The CDR3 reads CASSSKGAGASYEQYF. The CDR3, as DNA: TGCGCCAGCAGCTCTAAGGGGGCAGGGGCGTCCTACGAGCAGTACTTC.

The CDR3 nucleotides read TGTGCCAGCAATTTACAGGGTTATCATGGCTACACCTTC. Translated, it gives CASNLQGYHGYTF. This sequence joins TRBV9 and TRBJ1-2; possibly TRBD1 for D (6 bases). Between the trimmed V and J ends, which lost 6 bases and 6 bases, there was a span of 15 bases. The length of the CDR3 is 13 residues. The germline V gene has CDR1 SGDLS and CDR2 YYNGEE. Full variable domain (rest looked up from reference TRBV9 and TRBJ1-2): DSGVTQTPKHLITATGQRVTLRCSPRSGDLSVYWYQQSLDQGLQFLIQYYNGEERAKGNILERFSAQQFPDLHSELNLSSLELGDSALYFCASNLQGYHGYTFGSGTRLTVV.

The chain couples TRBV7-9 to TRBJ2-7; 13 nucleotides match TRBD2. The germline CDR1 and CDR2 sequences are SEHNR and FQNEAQ (reference sequence). The V segment lost 4 bases and the J segment 5 bases; nucleotides outside the gene matches: 5. The CDR3 covers 15 residues. The CDR3 DNA reads as TGTGCCAGCAGCTCACTAGCGGGAGGGCCCGACGAGCAGTACTTC. It is translated as CASSSLAGGPDEQYF. Full variable domain (rest looked up from reference TRBV7-9 and TRBJ2-7): DTGVSQNPRHKITKRGQNVTFRCDPISEHNRLYWYRQTLGQGPEFLTYFQNEAQLEKSRLLSDRFSAERPKGSFSTLEIQRTEQGDSAMYLCASSSLAGGPDEQYFGPGTRLTVT.

The chain joins TRBV4-2 to TRBJ1-3; 7 bases agree with TRBD1. CDR3 size: 15 residues. Losses at the gene ends were 4 bases for V and 5 bases for J; bases not matched to a gene: 8. The V gene's germline CDR1 is LGHNA and CDR2 YNFKEQ. CDR3 DNA: TGTGCCAGCAGCCTTCTTGGGACAGAGAGAAACACCATATATTTT. Translated, it gives CASSLLGTERNTIYF.

The rearrangement joins TRBV2 to TRBJ2-5; D possibly corresponds to TRBD2 (5 bases). Germline V CDR1 and CDR2: SNHLY, FYNNEI. This CDR3 contains 13 residues. V was trimmed by 2 bases and J by 7 bases, leaving 11 bases between them. CDR3 in amino acids: CASSEYGVWTQYF. The CDR3 DNA reads as TGTGCCAGCAGTGAATACGGGGTATGGACCCAGTACTTC.

The V call is TRBV5-1, the J call TRBJ2-7, with a weak D call TRBD2 (6 bases). V was clipped by 2 bases and J by 3 bases, with 12 bases between them. This CDR3 has 14 residues. Per the germline V gene, CDR1 is SGHRS and CDR2 is YFSETQ. DNA for the CDR3: TGCGCCAGCAGCTTAATCGGGGGAAGCTACGAGCAGTACTTC. Residues: CASSLIGGSYEQYF.

This clone has only a few counts. The chain joins TRBV5-8 to TRBJ1-5; 7 bases fit TRBD1. The V gene end was trimmed by 1 base and the J gene end by 2 bases; junction bases not matched to a gene: 6. The CDR3 is 16 residues long. Germline values: CDR1 SGHTS, CDR2 YDEGEE. CDR3 protein: CASSLRQGRGNQPQHF. In DNA form, the CDR3 reads TGTGCCAGCAGCTTGCGACAGGGACGTGGCAATCAGCCCCAGCATTTT.

The chain links TRBV5-1 to TRBJ2-7; 10 nucleotides agree with TRBD2. The CDR3 consists of 16 residues. V was clipped by 2 bases and J by 7 bases; unmatched bases: 12. Germline CDR1 is SGHRS and CDR2 is YFSETQ. This chain's CDR3 is CASSFTSGTISEEQYF. As DNA, the CDR3 is TGCGCCAGCAGCTTCACTAGCGGGACCATATCTGAGGAGCAGTACTTC.

The chain recombines TRBV7-6 with TRBJ2-1, with 7 bases that match TRBD2. This CDR3 has 14 amino acids. Germline CDR1 and CDR2: SGHVS and FNYEAQ. With V trimmed by 5 bases and J by 10 bases, 11 bases remained unmatched. DNA for the CDR3: TGTGCCAGCAGCCAAAGGGGAGGGGAAGGGGAGCAGTTCTTC. Translation gives CASSQRGGEGEQFF.

The V call is TRBV28, the J call TRBJ1-4; 8 bases line up with TRBD1. CDR1 is MDHEN and CDR2 is SYDVKM in the germline V gene. The trim removed 4 bases at V and 8 bases at J, leaving 9 bases unmatched. CDR3 length: 15 amino acids. CDR3 sequence: CASSSSTGDREKLFF. The DNA for the CDR3 is TGTGCCAGCAGTTCCTCGACAGGGGATCGAGAAAAACTGTTTTTT.

As regards this clone: The junction shows a germline mismatch at one end, possibly a read error. The chain links TRBV7-9 to TRBJ1-2; 9 bases agree with TRBD1. Germline values: CDR1 SEHNR, CDR2 FQNEAQ (reference sequence). The CDR3 has 16 residues. The CDR3 DNA follows: TGTTCCAGCCGGAAGGGCGTCGGGACAGGGATGGGCGGCTACACCTTC. This encodes CSSRKGVGTGMGGYTF.

This clone has more than one count but fewer than ten. The CDR3 DNA follows: TGTGCCAGCAGTTTACAGCTGACTAGCGGGAGGGGGGTGGATGAGCAGTTCTTC. It specifies CASSLQLTSGRGVDEQFF. The rearrangement joins TRBV27 to TRBJ2-1; 14 positions agree with TRBD2. Per germline, CDR1 MNHEY and CDR2 SMNVEV (reference sequence). J gave up 8 bases and V 2 bases, and 11 bases lay outside the gene matches. The CDR3 sequence is 18 residues long.

The chain links TRBV7-9 to TRBJ2-5; D is uncertain. The CDR3 runs 15 residues. Germline-derived CDR1 and CDR2 are SEHNR and FQNEAQ (reference sequence). V lost 3 bases to trimming and J lost 5 bases, with 16 bases between them. Written as DNA, the CDR3 is TGTGCCAGCAGCTTCCCTCTAGACGGTGGGGAGACCCAGTACTTC. It encodes CASSFPLDGGETQYF. Using reference TRBV7-9 and TRBJ2-5 for the parts outside the CDR3, the full variable domain is DTGVSQNPRHKITKRGQNVTFRCDPISEHNRLYWYRQTLGQGPEFLTYFQNEAQLEKSRLLSDRFSAERPKGSFSTLEIQRTEQGDSAMYLCASSFPLDGGETQYFGPGTRLLVL.

The table lists this clone with a count of one. The chain combines TRBV29-1 with TRBJ2-1, with a tentative D call TRBD2 (6 bases). The CDR3 loop spans 14 amino acids. CDR1 SQVTM and CDR2 ANQGSEA come from the germline V gene. The V end lost 1 base, the J end lost 2 bases, and 9 bases lay between the germline ends. For the CDR3, the DNA is TGCAGCGTTGAAGCGGGAGTAACCTACAATGAGCAGTTCTTC. Protein sequence: CSVEAGVTYNEQFF.

The J gene is TRBJ1-1, the V gene TRBV5-1, with 7 bases fitting TRBD1. This CDR3 spans 15 amino acids. Germline assignment: CDR1 SGHRS and CDR2 YFSETQ. After removal of 3 bases from V and 4 bases from J, the junction contained 9 bases not matched to a gene. The CDR3 loop is CASSYSRGVSTEAFF. CDR3 in DNA: TGCGCCAGCAGCTACTCCAGGGGGGTTAGCACTGAAGCTTTCTTT.

J is TRBJ2-7 and V is TRBV10-1; D remains unclear. The CDR3 contains 13 residues. Trimming took 0 bases from V and 1 from J, leaving 4 bases between them. Germline V gene sequence: CDR1 WNHNN, CDR2 SYGVQD (reference sequence). CDR3 sequence reads: CASSESGSYEQYF. CDR3 nucleotides: TGCGCCAGCAGTGAGTCCGGGTCCTACGAGCAGTACTTC.

The J gene is TRBJ2-7, the V gene TRBV5-1; D may be TRBD2 (5 bases). The CDR3 is made up of 13 amino acids. Trimming took off 2 bases at V and 4 bases at J, with 10 bases between the two ends. The V gene's germline CDR1 is SGHRS and CDR2 YFSETQ. CDR3 region: CASSFDGLYEQYF. Written as DNA, the CDR3 is TGCGCCAGCAGCTTCGACGGACTGTACGAGCAGTACTTC.

The chain carries TRBV5-1 and TRBJ1-3, with D maybe TRBD1 (5 bases). The CDR3 extends over 14 amino acids. Germline-derived CDR1 and CDR2 are SGHRS and YFSETQ. V dropped 5 bases and J dropped 8 bases, with 17 bases sitting between them. The DNA of the CDR3 is TGCGCCAGCAGACTATCCGGGACTATAGACACCATATATTTT. Translated, it gives CASRLSGTIDTIYF.

V and J are TRBV4-1 and TRBJ2-2; 7 nucleotides agree with TRBD1. The CDR3 spans 13 residues. J gave up 4 bases and V 6 bases, and 2 bases lay outside the gene matches. Germline assignment: CDR1 MGHRA and CDR2 YSYEKL. The CDR3 DNA follows: TGCGCCAGCAGACGGACAGGCACCGGGGAGCTGTTTTTT. It is translated as CASRRTGTGELFF.

The chain uses TRBV28 and TRBJ1-4, with TRBD1 identical over 7 bases. Germline CDR1 and CDR2: MDHEN and SYDVKM. The trim removed 3 bases at V and 0 bases at J, leaving 13 bases unmatched. CDR3 size: 19 residues. CDR3 in DNA: TGTGCCAGCAGTTTCTTACCCTGGACAGGATCAGCAACTAATGAAAAACTGTTTTTT. This codes for CASSFLPWTGSATNEKLFF.

The V call is TRBV28, the J call TRBJ2-7, with 7 bases aligning to TRBD2. The V segment lost 8 bases and the J segment 4 bases; nucleotides outside the gene matches: 8. Germline CDR1 MDHEN, CDR2 SYDVKM. The CDR3 is made up of 13 amino acids. The CDR3: CASREAVTYEQYV. DNA for the CDR3: TGTGCCAGCCGGGAGGCCGTAACATACGAGCAGTACGTC.

This sequence joins TRBV30 and TRBJ1-5, with D maybe TRBD1 (5 bases). Per germline, CDR1 GTSNPN and CDR2 SVGIG (reference sequence). V lost 0 bases and J 7 bases, leaving 13 bases between the germline ends. The CDR3 covers 14 residues. CDR3 sequence (DNA): TGTGCCTGGAGTGTGGAGGGGCGAATACAGCCCCAGCATTTT. Residues: CAWSVEGRIQPQHF. Drawing the rest from reference TRBV30 and TRBJ1-5, the complete variable domain is SQTIHQWPATLVQPVGSPLSLECTVEGTSNPNLYWYRQAAGRGLQLLFYSVGIGQISSEVPQNLSASRPQDRQFILSSKKLLLSDSGFYLCAWSVEGRIQPQHFGDGTRLSIL.

This clone was observed a handful of times. The chain has TRBV6-5 and TRBJ2-2; 10 bases map to TRBD1. The CDR3 covers 15 residues. The J segment lost 4 bases and the V segment lost 8 bases, leaving 7 bases of the junction unmatched. From germline, CDR1 is MNHEY and CDR2 SVGAGI. The DNA of the CDR3 is TGTGCCAGCTGGACCGGACAGGGGGGCACCGGGGAGCTGTTTTTT. This codes for CASWTGQGGTGELFF.

The V call is TRBV4-2, the J call TRBJ2-3; 11 bases agree with TRBD2. V shed 2 bases and J 1 base; nucleotides not matched to a gene: 11. CDR1 LGHNA and CDR2 YNFKEQ come from the germline V gene. This CDR3 has 19 residues. DNA of the CDR3: TGTGCCAGCAGCCAAAATCCGGGACTAGCGGAAGGGGGCACAGATACGCAGTATTTT. It encodes CASSQNPGLAEGGTDTQYF.